The 12 T cell receptor beta chains below come from one sample, sequenced in a study of T-cell memory formation after mild COVID-19. TCRdb ran MiXCR on the 5' RACE reads and lists one entry per CDR3 protein. The sample shows about 600,000 distinct CDR3 sequences, less than 25% of them seen only once. The sequenced sample was PBMCs or a T cell subset sorted from them (not recorded which). The receptors come from an adult woman who had mild COVID-19 (a few samples of this study predate the infection). Cell type and time point are not known.

Many counts were recorded for this clonotype. J is TRBJ1-5 and V is TRBV5-6; D remains unclear. CDR3 length equals 17 residues. Germline-derived CDR1 and CDR2 are SGHDT and YYEEEE. V dropped 0 bases and J dropped 0 bases, with 13 bases sitting between them. CDR3 nucleotide sequence: TGTGCCAGCAGCTTGGGGCCGCGAGGGCATAGCAATCAGCCCCAGCATTTT. Translation: CASSLGPRGHSNQPQHF.

This clonotype was found a few times. The chain combines TRBV29-1 with TRBJ1-2, with 10 bases that match TRBD1. This CDR3 has 14 amino acids. The germline V gene has CDR1 SQVTM and CDR2 ANQGSEA. V lost 4 bases, J lost 2 bases, and 4 bases stayed unmatched. The CDR3 region has the DNA TGCAGCGTTGTCGGGGACAGGGGCAACTATGGCTACACCTTC. Protein sequence: CSVVGDRGNYGYTF.

Of note for this clonotype: A junction boundary mismatches the germline segment, possibly from a read error. The rearrangement joins TRBV12-3 or TRBV12-4 to TRBJ2-7, with 7 positions matching TRBD1. This CDR3 spans 14 amino acids. This chain's CDR3 is CAGSFADRSSGQYF. CDR3 DNA sequence: TGTGCCGGCAGTTTCGCGGACAGGAGCTCCGGGCAGTACTTC.

This rearrangement joins TRBV19 to TRBJ1-5; D may be TRBD1 (6 bases). V was pared by 7 bases and J by 0 bases, with 16 bases between. Germline CDR1 LNHDA, CDR2 SQIVND (reference sequence). CDR3 length: 16 residues. The CDR3 loop reads CASTVVDRYSNQPQHF. Here the CDR3 DNA reads TGTGCCAGTACGGTAGTAGACAGGTATAGCAATCAGCCCCAGCATTTT.

The DNA of the CDR3 is TGTGCCAGCAGTAGGACAGGAGGTGGAGATACGCAGTATTTT. It codes for CASSRTGGGDTQYF. The V call is TRBV12-3 or TRBV12-4, the J call TRBJ2-3, with TRBD1 identical over 7 bases. V shed 5 bases, J shed 5 bases, and the junction held 7 bases outside the gene matches. This CDR3 has 14 amino acids.

The V gene is TRBV5-5, the J gene TRBJ1-2; D gene uncertain. CDR1 and CDR2 (germline): SGHKS, YYEKEE (reference sequence). V lost 0 bases and J 7 bases, leaving 7 bases between the germline ends. The CDR3 totals 12 residues. CDR3 protein: CASSLDSPGYTF. CDR3 nucleotides: TGTGCCAGCAGCTTGGACAGTCCTGGCTACACCTTC.

The J gene is TRBJ2-2, the V gene TRBV28; 12 bases line up with TRBD2. The trim removed 10 bases at V and 6 bases at J, leaving 9 bases unmatched. Germline V gene data show CDR1 as MDHEN and CDR2 as SYDVKM. This CDR3 comprises 15 residues. The CDR3 loop is CATQTSGSPPGELFF. The CDR3 nucleotides are TGTGCCACTCAGACTAGCGGGAGTCCCCCCGGGGAGCTGTTTTTT.

V and J are TRBV12-3 or TRBV12-4 and TRBJ1-1; D remains unclear. This CDR3 spans 14 amino acids. The ends were cut back, 2 bases at V and 3 bases at J, with 10 bases in the middle. CDR3 nucleotide sequence: TGTGCCAGCAGTTTAAACGTTAGGGACACTGAAGCTTTCTTT. It specifies CASSLNVRDTEAFF.

The chain joins TRBV7-6 to TRBJ2-3; 10 positions match TRBD2. The CDR3 has 17 amino acids. The V gene's germline CDR1 is SGHVS and CDR2 FNYEAQ. Trimming cost V 0 bases and J 2 bases; bases outside gene matches: 5. This chain's CDR3 is CASSLARTSGATDTQYF. The CDR3 DNA reads TGTGCCAGCAGCTTAGCCCGCACTAGCGGGGCCACAGATACGCAGTATTTT.

The gene calls are TRBV20-1 and TRBJ2-5; 9 bases agree with TRBD2. The CDR3 is 16 residues long. V shed 0 bases, J shed 2 bases, and the junction held 7 bases outside the gene matches. Looked up from germline, CDR1 is DFQATT and CDR2 is SNEGSKA (reference sequence). CDR3 protein: CSARDRQRGVQETQYF. In nucleotides, the CDR3 is TGCAGTGCTAGAGATCGCCAGCGGGGGGTACAAGAGACCCAGTACTTC.

This clonotype was counted between two and nine times. The chain combines TRBV12-3 or TRBV12-4 with TRBJ1-2; no firm D call. Trimming stripped 6 bases from V and 4 bases from J, with 15 bases between. The CDR3 spans 14 residues. The CDR3 coding sequence is TGTGCCAGCAGGCAACACACATTCCCCTATGGCTACACCTTC. The encoded protein is CASRQHTFPYGYTF.

V gene TRBV2 combines with J gene TRBJ2-5, with 7 bases lining up with TRBD2. Per the germline V gene, CDR1 is SNHLY and CDR2 is FYNNEI. The CDR3 length is 15 residues. V shed 6 bases and J 4 bases; nucleotides not matched to a gene: 11. The CDR3 spells CASSGEAGVGETQYF. For the CDR3, the DNA is TGTGCCAGCAGCGGGGAGGCGGGAGTAGGAGAGACCCAGTACTTC.